This passage covers 21 T cell receptor beta chains from one sample sequenced in a study of OX40 agonist ivuxolimab in advanced cancers. Data came from immunoSEQ multiplex PCR; TCRdb stores just in-frame clones and leaves some out. The profile shows more than 65,000 clones, roughly 89% of them singletons. The sequencing here drew on CD4+ or CD8+ T cells sorted from blood, taken in a trial of the OX40 agonist ivuxolimab. The receptors shown here come from an adult with an advanced solid tumor such as melanoma, head and neck, liver or kidney cancer.

The chain is built from TRBV6-1 and TRBJ1-5; 8 bases line up with TRBD1. This CDR3 has 15 amino acids. V trimming: 7 bases; J trimming: 6 bases; junction bases outside the gene matches: 11. Looked up from germline, CDR1 is MNHNS and CDR2 is SASEGT. DNA of the CDR3: TGTGCCAGCAATATGCAGGGGGCGCTTGGTCAGCCCCAGCATTTT. The encoded protein is CASNMQGALGQPQHF.

V usage is TRBV5-4 and J usage is TRBJ1-4; 7 nucleotides align to TRBD1. Per germline, CDR1 SGHNT and CDR2 YYREEE (reference sequence). CDR3 length: 14 residues. With V trimmed by 1 base and J by 3 bases, 0 bases remained unmatched. This chain's CDR3 is CASSLQGANEKLFF. In DNA form, the CDR3 reads TGTGCCAGCAGCTTGCAGGGGGCTAATGAAAAACTGTTTTTT. The entire variable domain, with the rest obtained from reference TRBV5-4 and TRBJ1-4, is as follows: ETGVTQSPTHLIKTRGQQVTLRCSSQSGHNTVSWYQQALGQGPQFIFQYYREEENGRGNFPPRFSGLQFPNYSSELNVNALELDDSALYLCASSLQGANEKLFFGSGTQLSVL.

The V gene is TRBV28, the J gene TRBJ1-4, with TRBD1 matching over 9 bases. CDR1 is MDHEN and CDR2 is SYDVKM in the germline V gene. The CDR3 contains 16 residues. Losses at the gene ends were 6 bases for V and 3 bases for J; bases not matched to a gene: 8. CDR3 protein: CASSLTGGTANEKLFF. As DNA, the CDR3 is TGTGCCAGCAGCTTAACAGGGGGCACCGCTAATGAAAAACTGTTTTTT.

The chain combines TRBV28 with TRBJ2-1; TRBD2 matches at 8 bases. Germline loops: CDR1 MDHEN, CDR2 SYDVKM. CDR3 size: 16 residues. The trim removed 3 bases at V and 7 bases at J, leaving 11 bases unmatched. CDR3 region: CASSFPLSGSLNEQFF. DNA of the CDR3: TGTGCCAGCAGTTTCCCCCTCAGCGGGAGTTTAAATGAGCAGTTCTTC.

This clone was seen once. V and J are TRBV14 and TRBJ1-1; no clear D. The CDR3 length is 15 residues. The V and J ends lost 4 bases and 7 bases respectively, with 19 bases between them. Germline CDR1 and CDR2: SGHDN and FVKESK. CDR3 sequence (DNA): TGTGCCAGCAGCCCCAAAAACAGCTACGTTTTTGAAGCTTTCTTT. Its protein is CASSPKNSYVFEAFF.

V and J are TRBV5-4 and TRBJ2-4, with D perhaps TRBD1 or TRBD2 (6 bases each). In germline, CDR1 is SGHNT, CDR2 YYREEE (reference sequence). The ends were cut back, 4 bases at V and 7 bases at J, with 9 bases in the middle. There are 12 residues in the CDR3. The CDR3 is CASSGGGNIQYF. The CDR3 region has the DNA TGTGCCAGCAGCGGAGGGGGGAACATTCAGTACTTC. Filled out from reference TRBV5-4 and TRBJ2-4, the complete variable domain reads ETGVTQSPTHLIKTRGQQVTLRCSSQSGHNTVSWYQQALGQGPQFIFQYYREEENGRGNFPPRFSGLQFPNYSSELNVNALELDDSALYLCASSGGGNIQYFGAGTRLSVL.

V usage is TRBV9 and J usage is TRBJ1-3, with D possibly matching TRBD1 (5 bases). V was trimmed by 4 bases and J by 2 bases, leaving 16 bases between them. Germline V gives CDR1 SGDLS, CDR2 YYNGEE. The CDR3 loop spans 16 amino acids. The CDR3 spells CASSPRGRGTGNTIYF. The CDR3 DNA follows: TGTGCCAGCAGCCCCCGCGGGAGGGGAACTGGAAACACCATATATTTT.

V usage is TRBV28 and J usage is TRBJ1-4; D is possibly TRBD1 (6 bases). Germline CDR1 MDHEN, CDR2 SYDVKM. The CDR3 spans 14 residues. V was cut by 8 bases and J by 6 bases, with 16 bases left in between. The CDR3 loop is CASSHRVFDEKLFF. The CDR3 nucleotides are TGTGCCAGCTCCCACAGGGTATTTGATGAAAAACTGTTTTTT.

The chain employs TRBV18 and TRBJ1-4, with no clear D. The CDR3 contains 15 residues. Trimming removed 2 bases at V and 4 bases at J, with 11 bases between. CDR1 KGHSH and CDR2 LQKENI come from the germline V gene. The DNA for the CDR3 is TGTGCCAGCTCACCAGATACTCCCAATAATGAAAAACTGTTTTTT. Its protein is CASSPDTPNNEKLFF.

V and J are TRBV5-1 and TRBJ2-3, with TRBD2 matching over 7 bases. Trimming at V came to 0 bases and at J to 5 bases, leaving 3 bases not matched to a gene. The length of the CDR3 is 14 residues. The germline V gene has CDR1 SGHRS and CDR2 YFSETQ. In nucleotides, the CDR3 is TGCGCCAGCAGCTTGGAAAGGACTAGAGATACGCAGTATTTT. Its protein is CASSLERTRDTQYF.

The chain employs TRBV5-1 and TRBJ2-7; no firm D call. CDR3 length equals 11 residues. In germline, CDR1 is SGHRS, CDR2 YFSETQ. Trimming left V 1 base short and J 5 bases short, with 4 bases between. The CDR3 bases are TGCGCCAGCAGCTTGACGCACGAGCAGTACTTC. This encodes CASSLTHEQYF. The full variable domain, rest sourced from reference TRBV5-1 and TRBJ2-7, is KAGVTQTPRYLIKTRGQQVTLSCSPISGHRSVSWYQQTPGQGLQFLFEYFSETQRNKGNFPGRFSGRQFSNSRSEMNVSTLELGDSALYLCASSLTHEQYFGPGTRLTVT.

J is TRBJ1-2 and V is TRBV6-5; a weak D match, TRBD1 (5 bases). V was clipped by 2 bases and J by 14 bases, with 24 bases between them. The CDR3 totals 15 residues. Germline V gene sequence: CDR1 MNHEY, CDR2 SVGAGI. CDR3 sequence (DNA): TGTGCCAGCAGTTACAAAAGACAGCCACCCCCTAGCACTACCTTC. Its protein product is CASSYKRQPPPSTTF.

The genes are TRBV27 and TRBJ2-3; TRBD2 matches at 10 bases. In germline, CDR1 is MNHEY, CDR2 SMNVEV (reference sequence). With 7 bases clipped from V and 6 bases from J, the junction kept 7 bases outside the gene matches. The CDR3 is 14 residues long. The CDR3 region is CASKGLAGADTQYF. CDR3 DNA: TGTGCCAGCAAGGGGCTAGCGGGAGCCGATACGCAGTATTTT.

CDR3 sequence reads: CASSFGTGISEQFF. The CDR3, as DNA: TGTGCCAGCAGCTTTGGGACAGGGATCTCTGAGCAGTTCTTC. This chain joins TRBV7-2 and TRBJ2-1; 9 bases agree with TRBD1. Trimming cost V 3 bases and J 9 bases; bases outside gene matches: 6. Germline V lookup: CDR1 SGHTA, CDR2 FQGNSA. The CDR3 consists of 14 residues.

V is TRBV6-5 and J is TRBJ2-1; weak D call: TRBD1 (6 bases). Trimming stripped 7 bases from V and 2 bases from J, with 15 bases between. The CDR3 runs to 15 residues. Germline V CDR1 and CDR2: MNHEY, SVGAGI. The CDR3 region is CASTEQGLAYNEQFF. Written as DNA, the CDR3 is TGTGCCAGCACCGAACAGGGATTGGCCTACAATGAGCAGTTCTTC.

This clone was detected only once. The genes are TRBV28 and TRBJ2-7; possible D gene TRBD2, 5 bases. Germline lookup yields CDR1 MDHEN and CDR2 SYDVKM. The CDR3 contains 14 residues. Deletions cut 2 bases from V and 5 bases from J, with 13 bases between. The CDR3 DNA reads as TGTGCCAGCAGTTTAGGTGGGAGCCTCCACGAGCAGTACTTC. Translation gives CASSLGGSLHEQYF. Together with reference TRBV28 and TRBJ2-7, the CDR3 gives the full variable domain: DVKVTQSSRYLVKRTGEKVFLECVQDMDHENMFWYRQDPGLGLRLIYFSYDVKMKEKGDIPEGYSVSREKKERFSLILESASTNQTSMYLCASSLGGSLHEQYFGPGTRLTVT.

The chain is built from TRBV10-3 and TRBJ2-7, with 12 bases that match TRBD2. Germline lookup yields CDR1 ENHRY and CDR2 SYGVKD. V trimming: 3 bases; J trimming: 7 bases; junction bases outside the gene matches: 16. CDR3 length: 18 amino acids. The CDR3 reads CAISDQTSGRSTRGEQYF. CDR3 DNA: TGTGCCATCAGTGACCAGACTAGCGGGAGATCTACCCGGGGGGAGCAGTACTTC.

J is TRBJ1-2 and V is TRBV25-1; 8 bases are shared with TRBD1. V lost 8 bases and J lost 4; bases outside the gene matches: 9. The CDR3 consists of 14 residues. CDR1 is MGHDK, CDR2 SYGVNS, per germline. The CDR3 region has the DNA TGTGCCAGCGCAGCGGGACAGGCCATCTATGGCTACACCTTC. It is translated as CASAAGQAIYGYTF.

V and J are TRBV7-6 and TRBJ2-7, with a possible D match to TRBD2 (7 bases). V was clipped by 6 bases and J by 6 bases, with 18 bases between them. Germline V CDR1 and CDR2: SGHVS, FNYEAQ. The CDR3 runs to 14 residues. CDR3 DNA sequence: TGTGCCAGCAGACCAGACCGGGGGGCAGGCGAGCAGTACTTC. Amino acids: CASRPDRGAGEQYF. Variable domain in full (rest from reference TRBV7-6 and TRBJ2-7): GAGVSQSPRYKVTKRGQDVALRCDPISGHVSLYWYRQALGQGPEFLTYFNYEAQQDKSGLPNDRFSAERPEGSISTLTIQRTEQRDSAMYRCASRPDRGAGEQYFGPGTRLTVT.

This clone counts as medium-sized. The chain recombines TRBV2 with TRBJ2-3, with D maybe TRBD2 (5 bases). The CDR3 is 14 residues long. V was trimmed by 5 bases and J by 3 bases, leaving 12 bases between them. CDR1 and CDR2 (germline): SNHLY, FYNNEI. The CDR3 loop reads CASSSSSGTDTQYF. CDR3 bases: TGTGCCAGCAGTTCTTCAAGCGGAACAGATACGCAGTATTTT.

This clone was found once. V gene TRBV19 combines with J gene TRBJ2-6, with TRBD2 matching over 7 bases. The CDR3 loop spans 15 amino acids. Germline values: CDR1 LNHDA, CDR2 SQIVND (reference sequence). V was clipped by 7 bases and J by 1 base; unmatched bases: 4. The CDR3 bases are TGTGCCAGTATAGCGGGCCGTTCTGGGGCCAACGTCCTGACTTTC. It specifies CASIAGRSGANVLTF.